Listed below are T cell receptor beta chains from one sample, sequenced in a study of OX40 agonist ivuxolimab in advanced cancers. Profiling relied on immunoSEQ multiplex PCR, and the TCRdb table lists in-frame clones only, not all of them. The table includes about 12,000 clones, approximately 80% detected once. Sequencing used CD4+ or CD8+ T cells sorted from blood, obtained in a trial of the OX40 agonist ivuxolimab. The source is an adult with an advanced solid tumor such as melanoma, head and neck, liver or kidney cancer. CDR3s leave out the opening cysteine and the closing phenylalanine or tryptophan.

V gene,CDR3 length,CDR3 protein
TRBV27,15,ASSSLTTLRGTDTQY
TRBV18,11,ASSGLDSYEQY
TRBV27,15,ASSFTKADRLNTEAF
TRBV2,14,ASSEAMTGSNQPQH
TRBV7-3,11,ASSSGNNNEQF
TRBV2,9,ASSYPDEQY
TRBV4-2,13,ASSQEPQGRYEQY
TRBV29-1,12,SAPWREGTDTQY
TRBV27,10,ASSPGTNEQY
TRBV11-3,11,ASSVQGAKEQF
TRBV4-1,13,ASSQVLRGQETQY
TRBV5-5,10,ASRLSSYEQY
TRBV4-1,13,ASSQGTGGTGELF
TRBV27,18,ASSSLPAGESELAKNIQY
TRBV9,15,ASSVVVRRASDNEQF
TRBV21-1,13,ASPKKEGAQGKLF
TRBV7-9,17,ASSLVWDSKSSMNTEAF
TRBV6-1,13,ASSDSRNVISPLH
TRBV30,10,AWREGWDGWY
TRBV7-6,13,ASSEEIRSYNEQF
TRBV11-2,15,ASSSGLAGAPSNEQF
TRBV5-1,13,ASSLTGTLAYEQY
TRBV7-2,12,ASSLEWIGGGAF
TRBV28,9,ASSLDYGYT
TRBV4-1,12,ASSQGQGNEKLF
TRBV5-1,15,ASSGPWDREYTGELF
TRBV5-4,13,ASSLGMGARALAF
TRBV19,14,ASSIDGAGGRTEAF
TRBV7-6,14,ASSLADKEGNQPQH
TRBV7-9,11,ASSPDRGYGYT
TRBV30,9,AWKGNEKLF
TRBV6-1,13,ASSPLAGLQETQY
TRBV20-1,9,SATNKETQY
TRBV10-1,13,ASSDSDRVSWELF
TRBV10-3,12,AISASGTGDEQY
TRBV6-4,14,ASSETGDGSYNEQF
TRBV6-5,8,ASRADTQY
TRBV4-1,14,ASSQDSHSKNTEAF